This T cell receptor beta chain was sequenced for a study of shared clonotypes between healthy human individuals. Study-wide results and limits: Roughly 4.6% of naive CD4 clonotypes were common to a few donors. Clonotype sharing among the donors was expected to vary with sequencing depth.

In the CD4+ fraction, cells were divided into CD45RA+ naive and CD45RA-negative memory subsets. Notes on this clone: The antigen remains unidentified.

Trimming cost V 2 bases and J 5 bases, with 16 bases left between them. There are 14 residues in the CDR3. CDR1 and CDR2 from the germline V gene are GTSNPN and SVGIG (reference sequence). Tens of thousands of T cell genomes, or 200 to 250 ng DNA, went into the sorted-subset replicate PCRs. The method was immunoSEQ multiplex PCR; TCRdb's version includes in-frame clones alone and lacks a portion of them. In the table there are about 2.3 million clones, around 92% of which are singletons. This TCR was recovered from a man aged 18 to 30 in good health. Some clones in this sample may be carry-over from other donors' samples. V and J are TRBV30 and TRBJ2-7, with D possibly matching TRBD1 (5 bases). The sequencing sample was made of naive CD4+ T cells from PBMCs. Stated subset: CD45RA+ positively selected. This chain's CDR3 is CAWSSPRGRDEQYF. The CDR3 nucleotides are TGTGCCTGGAGTTCCCCCCGCGGCAGGGACGAGCAGTACTTC.